One and the same sample provided the 3 T cell receptor beta chains below, sequenced in a study of shared clonotypes between healthy human individuals (dated by TCRdb to the early 2020s). CD8 naive samples consisted of CD45RO-negative cells that were positively selected for CCR7, yielding a CD45RA+CCR7+ population without TemRA cells. Preparation of the library involved the immunoSEQ multiplex PCR assay. TCRdb obtained this table from immuneACCESS and retained in-frame rearrangements with V and J assigned. These tables miss some clones; where compared with another copy, unresolved V genes account for less than half of the shortfall, and the remainder is unexplained. The sample table records approximately 1.9 million clones; about 94% of these occur just once. Clones ranked in the top ten supply more than 1.5% of the sample. The sequenced sample consisted of naive CD8+ T cells from PBMCs. Interpreted using the paper, the cell subset or site label stands for: CD45RA+CCR7+. The receptors were gathered from a man aged 18 to 35 in good health. Some clones in this sample may be carry-over from other donors' samples.

The chain recombines TRBV27 with TRBJ2-5, with TRBD1 as a possible D gene (7 bases). Trimming pared 8 bases from V and 2 bases from J, leaving 15 bases between. Germline V gives CDR1 MNHEY, CDR2 SMNVEV (reference sequence). The CDR3 spans 14 residues. The CDR3 reads CASRGTADQETQYF. For the CDR3, the DNA is TGTGCCAGCCGGGGGACAGCGGATCAAGAGACCCAGTACTTC.

The chain joins TRBV13 to TRBJ2-7, with TRBD1 identical over 7 bases. Germline V gives CDR1 PRHDT, CDR2 FYEKMQ (reference sequence). This CDR3 is 15 amino acids long. The trim removed 5 bases at V and 3 bases at J, leaving 10 bases unmatched. CDR3 protein: CASSPRTGPVYEQYF. The CDR3 DNA reads as TGTGCCAGCAGCCCCCGGACAGGACCTGTCTACGAGCAGTACTTC. The full variable domain, with the rest looked up from reference TRBV13 and TRBJ2-7, is AAGVIQSPRHLIKEKRETATLKCYPIPRHDTVYWYQQGPGQDPQFLISFYEKMQSDKGSIPDRFSAQQFSDYHSELNMSSLELGDSALYFCASSPRTGPVYEQYFGPGTRLTVT.

This sequence joins TRBV10-2 and TRBJ2-1, with D unresolved. V was cut by 0 bases and J by 9 bases, with 15 bases left in between. CDR3 size: 15 residues. Germline V gene sequence: CDR1 WSHSY, CDR2 SAAADI. This chain's CDR3 is CASSESGSPVSEQFF. CDR3 DNA: TGCGCCAGCAGTGAGTCTGGGTCACCCGTTAGTGAGCAGTTCTTC.